These 17 T cell receptor beta chains were sequenced from one sample in a study of CD8 T cells in ankylosing spondylitis. TCRdb re-called the 5' RACE reads through MiXCR, storing one row per CDR3 protein. The table has approximately 540,000 distinct CDR3 sequences, 12% seen once. These TCRs' antigens remain unknown. Study outcomes and limitations: For ankylosing spondylitis blood, a TCR beta motif of 7 or 8 highly homologous variants appeared characteristic.

The sample consisted of blood, either unsorted or a sorted T cell fraction (not recorded which). The receptors were sampled from a male donor with ankylosing spondylitis.

This chain connects TRBV6-1 to TRBJ2-7; possible D gene TRBD1, 5 bases. This CDR3 comprises 14 residues. V was clipped by 5 bases and J by 0 bases, with 11 bases between them. The germline V gene encodes CDR1 MNHNS and CDR2 SASEGT. The chain's CDR3 is CASSPTESSYEQYV. The CDR3 nucleotides read TGTGCCAGCAGTCCGACAGAGAGCTCCTACGAGCAGTACGTC.

The chain uses TRBV7-2 and TRBJ2-1; a weak D match, TRBD1 (6 bases). V was clipped by 2 bases and J by 0 bases, with 14 bases between them. Germline V gives CDR1 SGHTA, CDR2 FQGNSA. The CDR3 is 17 residues long. CDR3: CASSLHGTGTSYNEQFF. The CDR3 DNA is TGTGCCAGCAGCTTACATGGAACAGGGACCTCCTACAATGAGCAGTTCTTC.

V gene TRBV20-1 combines with J gene TRBJ2-7; D is unclear. CDR3 length: 13 residues. In germline, CDR1 is DFQATT, CDR2 SNEGSKA (reference sequence). The V and J ends lost 5 bases and 2 bases respectively, with 13 bases between them. The CDR3 loop reads CSAPLGPTYEQYF. The CDR3 DNA sequence: TGCAGTGCTCCTTTGGGTCCCACCTACGAGCAGTACTTC.

This clonotype has just a few counts. The chain couples TRBV2 to TRBJ1-5, with D unclear. The germline CDR1 and CDR2 sequences are SNHLY and FYNNEI. Trimming removed 9 bases at V and 2 bases at J, with 11 bases between. The CDR3 is 13 amino acids. The CDR3 is CASVGSRNQPQHF. In DNA form, the CDR3 reads TGTGCCAGTGTGGGGAGTCGCAATCAGCCCCAGCATTTT.

This clonotype was seen repeatedly, ten times or more. V usage is TRBV2 and J usage is TRBJ2-7; D gene ambiguous. V lost 7 bases and J lost 2, with 6 bases in between. From germline, CDR1 is SNHLY and CDR2 FYNNEI. This CDR3 comprises 11 residues. DNA of the CDR3: TGTGCCAGCAAGTCAGCCTACGAGCAGTACTTC. Translating gives CASKSAYEQYF. Full variable domain (remainder filled in from reference TRBV2 and TRBJ2-7): EPEVTQTPSHQVTQMGQEVILRCVPISNHLYFYWYRQILGQKVEFLVSFYNNEISEKSEIFDDQFSVERPDGSNFTLKIRSTKLEDSAMYFCASKSAYEQYFGPGTRLTVT.

This clonotype was seen a few times. This chain joins TRBV20-1 and TRBJ2-1; maybe TRBD1 (5 bases). The V end lost 6 bases, the J end lost 7 bases, and 13 bases lay between the germline ends. This CDR3 region has 12 residues. Germline CDR1 and CDR2: DFQATT and SNEGSKA (reference sequence). The CDR3 DNA follows: TGCAGTGCCCTCCTTGGGGCTAATGAGCAGTTCTTC. This encodes CSALLGANEQFF.

This clonotype came up a few times. The rearrangement links TRBV6-1 to TRBJ1-5; D gene ambiguous. Germline CDR1 is MNHNS and CDR2 is SASEGT. The CDR3 runs 12 residues. Trimming shortened V by 7 bases and J by 4 bases, and 8 bases separated the two germline ends. The CDR3 here is CASKDGNQPQHF. The CDR3 DNA sequence: TGTGCCAGCAAGGACGGAAATCAGCCCCAGCATTTT.

In its sample, this clonotype was seen many times. In DNA, the CDR3 is TGTGCCAGCAGCCATAGCGGGAGGGCCCGGGTTGAGCAGTTCTTC. Protein product: CASSHSGRARVEQFF. The chain joins TRBV11-1 to TRBJ2-1; 11 nucleotides line up with TRBD2. Looked up from germline, CDR1 is SGHAT and CDR2 is FQDESV (reference sequence). V lost 5 bases to trimming and J lost 9 bases; unmatched junction nucleotides: 9. The CDR3 consists of 15 residues.

The genes are TRBV6-1 and TRBJ1-6, with 7 bases matching TRBD1. Germline lookup yields CDR1 MNHNS and CDR2 SASEGT. The CDR3 has 16 amino acids. The trim removed 2 bases at V and 9 bases at J, leaving 10 bases unmatched. The CDR3 DNA reads TGTGCCAGCAGTGAACCCTGGACAGGTGGCCGTTCACCCCTCCACTTT. It translates to CASSEPWTGGRSPLHF.

The sample holds many counts of this clonotype. The gene calls are TRBV11-1 and TRBJ2-1; D perhaps matches TRBD2 (5 bases). The CDR3 totals 15 residues. Germline V lookup: CDR1 SGHAT, CDR2 FQDESV (reference sequence). Deletions cut 2 bases from V and 3 bases from J, with 11 bases between. The CDR3 is CASSLTRENYNEQFF. In DNA form, the CDR3 reads TGTGCCAGCAGCTTAACGAGGGAAAACTACAATGAGCAGTTCTTC.

The V call is TRBV7-9, the J call TRBJ2-3, with 7 bases that match TRBD2. This CDR3 comprises 15 residues. The ends lost 0 bases at V and 2 bases at J; junction bases unmatched: 2. Germline V gene sequence: CDR1 SEHNR, CDR2 FQNEAQ (reference sequence). CDR3 region: CASSLAGGTTDTQYF. Here the CDR3 DNA reads TGTGCCAGCAGCTTAGCGGGGGGGACCACAGATACGCAGTATTTT.

This clonotype was seen a few times. Being one base from a much bigger clone, this may be a read error. V and J are TRBV5-6 and TRBJ1-1; 8 nucleotides align to TRBD1. CDR3 length: 13 residues. In germline, CDR1 is SGHDT, CDR2 YYEEEE. With 3 bases clipped from V and 4 bases from J, the junction kept 2 bases outside the gene matches. The CDR3 is CASSWTGSTEAFF. As DNA, the CDR3 is TGTGCCAGCAGCTGGACAGGGAGCACTGAAGCTTTCTTT.

V is TRBV3-1 and J is TRBJ2-7; the D gene is possibly TRBD2 (5 bases). Germline V lookup: CDR1 LGHDT, CDR2 YNNKEL (reference sequence). The CDR3 loop spans 13 amino acids. Trimming stripped 3 bases from V and 3 bases from J, with 9 bases between. This CDR3 reads CASSQGRDYEQYF. Here the CDR3 DNA reads TGTGCCAGCAGCCAGGGCCGGGACTACGAGCAGTACTTC.

V gene TRBV10-3 combines with J gene TRBJ1-2; no clear D. Between the trimmed V and J ends, which lost 0 bases and 2 bases, there was a span of 10 bases. The CDR3 covers 15 residues. CDR1 and CDR2 (germline): ENHRY, SYGVKD. The CDR3 DNA sequence: TGTGCCATCAGTGAGTCGAGGTCACTGAACTATGGCTACACCTTC. Its translation is CAISESRSLNYGYTF.

There are a few counts of this clonotype. The chain is built from TRBV6-1 and TRBJ1-2; D gene ambiguous. Germline V lookup: CDR1 MNHNS, CDR2 SASEGT. V lost 6 bases, J lost 2 bases, and 13 bases lay in between. The CDR3 extends over 14 amino acids. CDR3 in amino acids: CASSLNGPNYGYTF. The DNA for the CDR3 is TGTGCCAGCAGCCTCAACGGACCGAACTATGGCTACACCTTC.

This chain joins TRBV12-3 or TRBV12-4 and TRBJ2-7; no clear D. V lost 1 base, J lost 5 bases, and 6 bases lay in between. The CDR3 covers 12 residues. The CDR3 sequence is CASSLGRHEQYV. For the CDR3, the DNA is TGTGCCAGCAGTTTAGGAAGGCACGAGCAGTACGTC.

Ten or more counts support this clonotype. This chain uses TRBV6-2 or TRBV6-3 with TRBJ1-2; D remains unclear. The CDR3 totals 15 residues. CDR1 and CDR2 (germline): MNHEY, SVGEGT. V lost 7 bases, J lost 4 bases, and 19 bases lay in between. The chain's CDR3 is CASTAREARRYGYTF. The CDR3 coding sequence is TGTGCCAGCACCGCCCGGGAGGCTCGCCGCTATGGCTACACCTTC.